The 31 T cell receptor beta chains in this list originate from one sample, sequenced in a study of early T cells in non-severe SARS-CoV-2 infection. MiXCR was run by TCRdb on the 5' RACE reads, yielding one entry per CDR3 protein. The data hold about 90,000 distinct CDR3 sequences, with roughly 12% observed a single time. Source: whole blood, taken at baseline. Receptors originate from an adult who was a healthcare worker with PCR-confirmed SARS-CoV-2 infection or an uninfected control (not recorded which).

The V and J genes are TRBV20-1 and TRBJ2-7, with 9 bases identical to TRBD1. V trimming: 6 bases; J trimming: 3 bases; junction bases outside the gene matches: 9. Germline CDR1 reads DFQATT; CDR2 reads SNEGSKA (reference sequence). The CDR3 covers 14 residues. This CDR3 reads CSAKPGQGLYEQYF. CDR3 DNA: TGCAGTGCGAAGCCGGGACAGGGACTCTACGAGCAGTACTTC.

The chain uses TRBV3-1 and TRBJ1-5; D unresolved. Trimming took off 1 base at V and 3 bases at J, with 7 bases between the two ends. This CDR3 is 14 amino acids long. The germline V gene has CDR1 LGHDT and CDR2 YNNKEL (reference sequence). Here the CDR3 DNA reads TGTGCCAGCAGCCAAGTGAGGGTCAATCAGCCCCAGCATTTT. This sequence encodes CASSQVRVNQPQHF.

V and J are TRBV2 and TRBJ2-3; possible D gene TRBD2, 5 bases. Trimming cost V 8 bases and J 4 bases, with 13 bases left between them. There are 13 residues in the CDR3. Germline loops: CDR1 SNHLY, CDR2 FYNNEI. The CDR3 region has the DNA TGTGCCAGCGGAGGCACCCGTGCAGATACGCAGTATTTT. Translated, it gives CASGGTRADTQYF.

This clonotype was detected ten times or more. The gene calls are TRBV12-3 or TRBV12-4 and TRBJ2-1, with 11 bases matching TRBD2. The CDR3 loop spans 14 amino acids. The V and J ends lost 6 bases and 3 bases, in that order; junction bases with no gene match: 1. In DNA, the CDR3 is TGTGCCAGCAGCACTAGCGGGGGCTACAATGAGCAGTTCTTC. Amino acids: CASSTSGGYNEQFF.

The CDR3 region is CAGERGPNTGELFF. The DNA for the CDR3 is TGTGCCGGGGAGCGGGGGCCTAACACCGGGGAGCTGTTTTTT. The V and J genes are TRBV30 and TRBJ2-2; 8 bases fit TRBD2. The trim removed 8 bases at V and 2 bases at J, leaving 7 bases unmatched. This CDR3 comprises 14 residues. Germline loops: CDR1 GTSNPN, CDR2 SVGIG (reference sequence).

The sample holds a few counts of this clonotype. The chain uses TRBV4-2 and TRBJ2-1, with a weak D call TRBD2 (6 bases). Germline V gene sequence: CDR1 LGHNA, CDR2 YNFKEQ. The CDR3 covers 15 residues. V was cut by 4 bases and J by 6 bases, with 16 bases left in between. The CDR3 DNA sequence: TGTGCCAGCAGCCCCCTAGCGTCGACCCCCAATGAGCAGTTCTTC. This translates into CASSPLASTPNEQFF.

In its sample, this clonotype was seen many times. This chain uses TRBV12-3 or TRBV12-4 with TRBJ2-7; D is ambiguous. V lost 3 bases to trimming and J lost 5 bases, with 14 bases between them. The CDR3 is 14 amino acids. The CDR3, as DNA: TGTGCCAGCAGTTTTGGAAGTGTTAGGGACGAGCAGTACTTC. It specifies CASSFGSVRDEQYF.

The chain recombines TRBV2 with TRBJ2-3, with TRBD1 matching 8 bases. Germline values: CDR1 SNHLY, CDR2 FYNNEI. V shed 5 bases, J shed 3 bases, and the junction held 7 bases outside the gene matches. The CDR3 has 15 residues. CDR3 in amino acids: CASSPDRGGTDTQYF. The CDR3 DNA is TGTGCCAGCAGTCCTGACAGGGGTGGAACAGATACGCAGTATTTT.

Many counts were recorded for this clonotype. V is TRBV6-1 and J is TRBJ2-1, with D unresolved. V lost 6 bases and J lost 4, with 1 base in between. The CDR3 is made up of 10 amino acids. Germline V gives CDR1 MNHNS, CDR2 SASEGT. For the CDR3, the DNA is TGTGCCAGCAGATACAATGAGCAGTTCTTC. This translates into CASRYNEQFF.

This clonotype was found many times. V usage is TRBV28 and J usage is TRBJ1-2, with D perhaps matching TRBD1 (6 bases). Trimming left V 5 bases short and J 2 bases short, with 12 bases between. From germline, CDR1 is MDHEN and CDR2 SYDVKM. The CDR3 has 14 residues. The CDR3 coding sequence is TGTGCCAGCAGTCCCGGGGGACAAAACTATGGCTACACCTTC. It yields the protein CASSPGGQNYGYTF.

V gene TRBV11-2 combines with J gene TRBJ2-2, with TRBD2 identical over 7 bases. V lost 1 base and J lost 7; bases outside the gene matches: 12. CDR3 size: 17 residues. Germline CDR1 is SGHAT and CDR2 is FQNNGV. CDR3 in DNA: TGTGCCAGCAGCTTAGGGGGCTCAGGGACTACCCTCGGGGAGCTGTTTTTT. Translating it yields CASSLGGSGTTLGELFF.

This chain joins TRBV11-2 and TRBJ1-5, with 7 bases aligning to TRBD1. This CDR3 spans 14 amino acids. Trimming removed 5 bases from V and 5 bases from J; junction bases left unmatched: 6. CDR1 is SGHAT, CDR2 FQNNGV, per germline. The CDR3, as DNA: TGTGCCAGCAGCCTTGACAGGGCAGATCAGCCCCAGCATTTT. It codes for CASSLDRADQPQHF.

This chain joins TRBV15 and TRBJ2-3; 9 bases are a match to TRBD2. Trimming removed 0 bases from V and 2 bases from J; junction bases left unmatched: 9. The CDR3 is 18 residues long. The germline gives CDR1 LNHNV, CDR2 YYDKDF (reference sequence). The CDR3 nucleotides read TGTGCCACCAGCAGAGATCGGACTAGCGAGACTTTCACAGATACGCAGTATTTT. It specifies CATSRDRTSETFTDTQYF.

The CDR3 is CASSLRTGLSYEQYF. The CDR3 nucleotides are TGTGCCAGCAGTCTAAGGACAGGTCTCTCCTACGAGCAGTACTTC. This chain links TRBV7-3 with TRBJ2-7; 7 bases fit TRBD1. V trimming: 6 bases; J trimming: 0 bases; junction bases outside the gene matches: 8. Germline V gives CDR1 SGHTA, CDR2 FQGTGA. The CDR3 is 15 residues long.

Only a few counts were recorded for this clonotype. The chain uses TRBV6-6 and TRBJ1-6; maybe TRBD1 (5 bases). The V end was cut by 2 bases, the J end by 9 bases, with 17 bases between. In germline, CDR1 is MNHNY, CDR2 SVGAGI (reference sequence). This CDR3 spans 16 amino acids. The CDR3: CASSYGSVTGGSPLHF. CDR3 sequence (DNA): TGTGCCAGCAGTTACGGCAGCGTTACGGGGGGTTCACCCCTCCACTTT.

The chain carries TRBV11-3 and TRBJ1-1, with 9 bases lining up with TRBD1. CDR1 is SGHNT and CDR2 is YENEEA in the germline V gene. V lost 5 bases, J lost 7 bases, and 5 bases stayed unmatched. This CDR3 spans 13 amino acids. The DNA for the CDR3 is TGTGCCAGCAGCGAAGGGACAGGGCTTGAAGCTTTCTTT. Protein product: CASSEGTGLEAFF.

V gene TRBV5-1 combines with J gene TRBJ2-2; TRBD1 matches at 7 bases. J was trimmed by 2 bases and V by 2 bases; bases with no gene match: 9. This CDR3 comprises 17 residues. Germline loops: CDR1 SGHRS, CDR2 YFSETQ. The CDR3 DNA reads as TGCGCCAGCAGCTTAGAGAGGACAGGAACCAACACCGGGGAGCTGTTTTTT. Protein: CASSLERTGTNTGELFF.

This sequence joins TRBV13 and TRBJ1-1, with D perhaps matching TRBD1 (5 bases). In germline, CDR1 is PRHDT, CDR2 FYEKMQ (reference sequence). The V and J ends lost 4 bases and 0 bases respectively, with 12 bases between them. This CDR3 spans 15 amino acids. In DNA form, the CDR3 reads TGTGCCAGCAGCTCTCCCAGGGAAGTGAACACTGAAGCTTTCTTT. Residues: CASSSPREVNTEAFF.

This clonotype was picked up many times. The chain joins TRBV7-6 to TRBJ2-2; 9 bases align to TRBD1. There are 17 residues in the CDR3. With 5 bases clipped from V and 4 bases from J, the junction kept 11 bases outside the gene matches. Germline-derived CDR1 and CDR2 are SGHVS and FNYEAQ. The DNA for the CDR3 is TGTGCCAGCAGCCCAGTCCCACAGGGGGCTGTCACCGGGGAGCTGTTTTTT. This codes for CASSPVPQGAVTGELFF.

V usage is TRBV19 and J usage is TRBJ2-1, with D possibly TRBD1 on 6 matching bases. Trimming cost V 1 base and J 4 bases, with 11 bases left between them. In germline, CDR1 is LNHDA, CDR2 SQIVND (reference sequence). The CDR3 consists of 15 residues. The DNA of the CDR3 is TGTGCCAGTAGTATAGGAAGGGGGTTTTACAATGAGCAGTTCTTC. Translated, it gives CASSIGRGFYNEQFF.

This clonotype has just a few counts. The J gene is TRBJ2-5, the V gene TRBV19; D gene ambiguous. This CDR3 is 13 amino acids long. CDR1 is LNHDA and CDR2 is SQIVND in the germline V gene (reference sequence). V was shortened by 4 bases and J by 3 bases, with 9 bases between the two germline ends. CDR3 amino acids: CASSRVVEETQYF. CDR3 nucleotide sequence: TGTGCCAGTAGTAGGGTCGTGGAAGAGACCCAGTACTTC.

The rearrangement links TRBV7-2 to TRBJ2-7; TRBD1 matches 8 bases. CDR1 is SGHTA, CDR2 FQGNSA, per germline. Unmatched junction bases numbered 6, after V lost 1 base and J lost 1 base. This CDR3 comprises 16 residues. The CDR3 DNA reads TGTGCCAGCAGCTTAGTATGGACAGGGCCTTCCTACGAGCAGTACTTC. Translating it yields CASSLVWTGPSYEQYF.

This clonotype occurred a few times. The chain combines TRBV6-5 with TRBJ2-3, with 8 bases matching TRBD2. Germline CDR1 MNHEY, CDR2 SVGAGI. The CDR3 loop spans 17 amino acids. V was pared by 2 bases and J by 0 bases, with 7 bases of the junction left unmatched. Here the CDR3 DNA reads TGTGCCAGCAGTTACGCTGCGGGGGGCCTAAGCACAGATACGCAGTATTTT. This translates into CASSYAAGGLSTDTQYF.

The sample holds a few counts of this clonotype. The rearrangement links TRBV11-2 to TRBJ2-1, with 10 positions matching TRBD1. CDR3 length: 16 amino acids. V lost 3 bases to trimming and J lost 7 bases; unmatched junction nucleotides: 9. The germline V gene encodes CDR1 SGHAT and CDR2 FQNNGV. CDR3 amino acids: CASSFGGQGVNNEQFF. The CDR3 DNA follows: TGTGCCAGCAGCTTCGGCGGACAGGGGGTGAATAATGAGCAGTTCTTC.

This clonotype was seen a few times. The chain has TRBV6-5 and TRBJ1-5, with D perhaps matching TRBD1 (5 bases). The CDR3 is 14 amino acids. V gave up 4 bases and J gave up 2 bases, with 9 bases separating them. The germline V gene has CDR1 MNHEY and CDR2 SVGAGI. This CDR3 reads CASSSTRGNQPQHF. The CDR3, as DNA: TGTGCCAGCAGTTCTACCAGGGGCAATCAGCCCCAGCATTTT.

This clonotype was found a few times. The chain is built from TRBV10-3 and TRBJ2-1; 10 positions agree with TRBD2. This CDR3 is built from 13 residues. The ends lost 5 bases at V and 8 bases at J; junction bases unmatched: 3. The germline CDR1 and CDR2 sequences are ENHRY and SYGVKD. CDR3 DNA sequence: TGTGCCATCAGTAGCGGGAGGGCCTATGAGCAGTTCTTC. Residues: CAISSGRAYEQFF.

This clonotype has more than one count but fewer than ten. The chain carries TRBV27 and TRBJ1-1, with 8 bases fitting TRBD1. The V and J ends lost 9 bases and 3 bases, in that order; junction bases with no gene match: 3. CDR3 length: 12 amino acids. CDR1 is MNHEY, CDR2 SMNVEV, per germline (reference sequence). CDR3 residues: CARTGEDTEAFF. In nucleotides, the CDR3 is TGTGCCAGGACAGGGGAAGACACTGAAGCTTTCTTT.

This sequence joins TRBV20-1 and TRBJ1-4; the match to TRBD1 covers 10 bases. V was pared by 4 bases and J by 8 bases, with 4 bases of the junction left unmatched. The CDR3 contains 13 residues. Germline V gene lookup returns CDR1 DFQATT and CDR2 SNEGSKA (reference sequence). The CDR3 loop reads CSAIRTGGEKLFF. CDR3 nucleotide sequence: TGCAGTGCTATCCGGACAGGGGGGGAAAAACTGTTTTTT.

This clonotype was picked up a small number of times. This chain uses TRBV5-1 with TRBJ2-5; no clear D. Germline CDR1 SGHRS, CDR2 YFSETQ. With 5 bases removed from V and 5 bases from J, the gap between germline ends came to 7 bases. The CDR3 is 11 amino acids. In nucleotides, the CDR3 is TGCGCCAGCAGATTCGCGGAGACCCAGTACTTC. Its translation is CASRFAETQYF.

This clonotype was counted between two and nine times. The chain joins TRBV3-1 to TRBJ2-7; a possible D gene is TRBD2 (8 bases). The germline V gene encodes CDR1 LGHDT and CDR2 YNNKEL (reference sequence). CDR3 size: 18 residues. V was clipped by 0 bases and J by 4 bases, with 22 bases between them. In DNA, the CDR3 is TGTGCCAGCAGCCAAGACCTGACTAGCGCCGCAGGGGGTTACGAGCAGTACTTC. This translates into CASSQDLTSAAGGYEQYF.

In this sample, this clonotype turned up a few times. This chain joins TRBV11-2 and TRBJ2-7; maybe TRBD2 (5 bases). This CDR3 has 13 amino acids. Trimming took 5 bases from V and 5 from J, leaving 13 bases between them. Germline CDR1 reads SGHAT; CDR2 reads FQNNGV. In DNA form, the CDR3 reads TGTGCCAGCAGCCACCAGACGGGGAACGAGCAGTACTTC. Amino acids: CASSHQTGNEQYF.